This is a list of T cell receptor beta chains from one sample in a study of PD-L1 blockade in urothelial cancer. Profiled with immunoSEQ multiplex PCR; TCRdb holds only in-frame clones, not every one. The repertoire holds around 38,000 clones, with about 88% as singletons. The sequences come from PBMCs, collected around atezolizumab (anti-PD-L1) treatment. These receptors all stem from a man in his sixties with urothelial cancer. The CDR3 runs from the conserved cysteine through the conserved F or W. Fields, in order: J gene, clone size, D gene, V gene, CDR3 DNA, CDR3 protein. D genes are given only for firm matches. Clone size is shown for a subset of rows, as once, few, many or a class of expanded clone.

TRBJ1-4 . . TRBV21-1 TGTGCCAGCAGCAAAGAGGACTCCAAACTGTTTTTT CASSKEDSKLFF
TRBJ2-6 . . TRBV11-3 TGTGCCAGCAGCCCGCCTCTCCGGGATACGGCGCTCTCTGGGGCCAACGTCCTGACTTTC CASSPPLRDTALSGANVLTF
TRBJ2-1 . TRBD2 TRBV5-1 TGCGCCAGCAGCCCCCGGACTAGCGGGAGGGGTGAGCAGTTCTTC CASSPRTSGRGEQFF
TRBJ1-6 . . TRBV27 TGTGCCAGCGCCTCCCCGGGAGGAGGTAATTCACCCCTCCACTTT CASASPGGGNSPLHF
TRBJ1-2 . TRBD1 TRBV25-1 TGTGCCAGCAGTGAATCCCACAGGGGTTGGGGCTACACCTTC CASSESHRGWGYTF
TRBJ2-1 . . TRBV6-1 TGTGCCAGCAGTGGACTTGTGAGCTCCTACAATGAGCAGTTCTTC CASSGLVSSYNEQFF
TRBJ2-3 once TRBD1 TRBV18 TGTGCCAGCTCACCGGCAACTCAGGGGGCTAGCACAGATACGCAGTATTTT CASSPATQGASTDTQYF
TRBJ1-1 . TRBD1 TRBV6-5 TGTGCCAGCAGTTACTCCCTTGAAGGGGGCAACACTGAAGCTTTCTTT CASSYSLEGGNTEAFF
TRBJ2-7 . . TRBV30 TGTGCCTGGAGTCGGGGGGCCGACTACGAGCAGTACTTC CAWSRGADYEQYF
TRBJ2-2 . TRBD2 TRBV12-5 TGTGCTAGTGGTTCCAGTCTAGCGGGAGTTTCCGGGGAGCTGTTTTTT CASGSSLAGVSGELFF
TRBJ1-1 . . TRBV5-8 TGTGCCAGCAGCTCCGGGCCCGCGCGGGTCACTGAAGCTTTCTTT CASSSGPARVTEAFF
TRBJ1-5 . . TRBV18 TGTGCCAGCTCCTACGGACAGCTGAGAGGGAATCAGCCCCAGCATTTT CASSYGQLRGNQPQHF
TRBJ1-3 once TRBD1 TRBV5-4 TGTGCCAGCAGCCGAGAGGGGGCTTCTGGAAACACCATATATTTT CASSREGASGNTIYF
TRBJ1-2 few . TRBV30 TGTGCCTGGAGTGGGACGGGGTTAGCTAACTATGGCTACACCTTC CAWSGTGLANYGYTF
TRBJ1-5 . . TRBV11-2 TGTGCCAGCAGTTACGAAGCAAGCCCTTATAGCAATCAGCCCCAGCATTTT CASSYEASPYSNQPQHF
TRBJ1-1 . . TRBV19 TGTGCCAGTAGTATAGACGGGGGAGCTGAAGCTTTCTTT CASSIDGGAEAFF
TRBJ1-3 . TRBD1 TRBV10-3 TGTGCCATCAGTGAAACAGGGGCCTGGGACACCATATATTTT CAISETGAWDTIYF
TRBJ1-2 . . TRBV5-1 TGCGCCAGCAGCTCATCACAGGGACATGGCTACACCTTC CASSSSQGHGYTF
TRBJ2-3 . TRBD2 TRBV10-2 TGCGCCAGCGGAGTAGGATCTAGCGGGAGCACAGATACGCAGTATTTT CASGVGSSGSTDTQYF
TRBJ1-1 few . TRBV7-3 TGTGCCAGCAGCTTAAACAAGGGGGCTGAAGCTTTCTTT CASSLNKGAEAFF
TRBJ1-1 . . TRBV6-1 TGTGCCAGCAGTGAAGGTGGCAGGCGGGTGAACACTGAAGCTTTCTTT CASSEGGRRVNTEAFF
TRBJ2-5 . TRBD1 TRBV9 TGTGCCAGCAGCGATCCGACAGGGGGCAAAGAGACCCAGTACTTC CASSDPTGGKETQYF
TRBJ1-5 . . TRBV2 TGTGCCAGCAGTGTAGGGGGCAATCAGCCCCAGCATTTT CASSVGGNQPQHF
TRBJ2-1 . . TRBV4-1 TGCGCCAGCAGCCAACAGAGGATACTAGCAGCGCAGTTCTTC CASSQQRILAAQFF
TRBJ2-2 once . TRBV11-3 TGTGCCAGCAGTTTTACTTCTGACACCGGGGAGCTGTTTTTT CASSFTSDTGELFF
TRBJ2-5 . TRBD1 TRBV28 TGTGCCAGCAAGGGACAGTGGGAGACCCAGTACTTC CASKGQWETQYF
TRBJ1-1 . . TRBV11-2 TGTGCCAGCAGCTCTTATTTTAGGGGAAGAACTGAAGCTTTCTTT CASSSYFRGRTEAFF
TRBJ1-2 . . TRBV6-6 TGTGCCAGCAGTGCGACAGGTTTGAATGGCTACACCTTC CASSATGLNGYTF
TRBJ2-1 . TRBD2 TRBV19 TGTGCCAGTAGTAGAGGGACTAGCGGGAGGGCCCATGAGCAGTTCTTC CASSRGTSGRAHEQFF
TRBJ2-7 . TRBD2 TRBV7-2 TGTGCCAGCAGCTTAGCCCCCCGCGGGAGGGACGAGCAGTACTTC CASSLAPRGRDEQYF
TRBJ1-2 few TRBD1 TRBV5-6 TGTGCCAGCAGCACCTATAGATACGACAGGGGAGATTATGGCTACACCTTC CASSTYRYDRGDYGYTF
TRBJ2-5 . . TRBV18 TGTGCCAGCTCCTCCAATAGCGGTACCCAAGAGACCCAGTACTTC CASSSNSGTQETQYF
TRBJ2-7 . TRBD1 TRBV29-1 TGCAGCGTTGAATTCGGACAGGGGGCCGACGAGCAGTACTTC CSVEFGQGADEQYF
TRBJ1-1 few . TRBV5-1 TGCGCCAGCAGCTTGGAGGGGCAAAAGAACACTGAAGCTTTCTTT CASSLEGQKNTEAFF
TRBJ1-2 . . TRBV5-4 TGTGCCAGCAGCTACGACAGCCAGAGCCCTGGCTACACCTTC CASSYDSQSPGYTF
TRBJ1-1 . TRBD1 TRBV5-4 TGTGCCAGCAGCTTGGCTTCCGGGACAGGGAACACTGAAGCTTTCTTT CASSLASGTGNTEAFF
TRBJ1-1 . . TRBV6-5 TGTGCCAGCACAGGGCGGGGGGAAGCTTTCTTT CASTGRGEAFF
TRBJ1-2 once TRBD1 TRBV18 TGTGCCAGCTCCAAAGAGGGACAGGGCTATGGCTACACCTTC CASSKEGQGYGYTF
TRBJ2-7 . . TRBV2 TGTGCCAGCAGTTACACCTACGAGCAGTACTTC CASSYTYEQYF
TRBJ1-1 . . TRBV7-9 TGTGCCAGCAGCTTGGACAGTTCGAACACTGAAGCTTTCTTT CASSLDSSNTEAFF
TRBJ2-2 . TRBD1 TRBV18 TGTGCCAGCTCACCGCAGGGGGCACCGAACACCGGGGAGCTGTTTTTT CASSPQGAPNTGELFF
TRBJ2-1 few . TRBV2 TGTGCCAGCAGTTCGGAGGCCTACAATGAGCAGTTCTTC CASSSEAYNEQFF